This T cell receptor (beta chain) was sequenced during a study of blood T cell repertoires in COVID-19. About the research overall: Donors in the United States, Italy and Spain gave samples during acute or convalescent COVID-19. The cDNA or gDNA used as material had been derived from T cells, B-cell-depleted T cells, or PBMCs.

The V end lost 3 bases, the J end lost 4 bases, and 4 bases lay between the germline ends. The CDR3 extends over 11 amino acids. The germline CDR1 and CDR2 sequences are MNHEY and SVGAGI. In the authors' workflow: Reference gene primer amplification yielded estimated nucleated cell counts. Clones were read by immunoSEQ multiplex PCR, and TCRdb kept only the in-frame ones, dropping some. V and J calls and clone size are as listed in that table; D and trimming were resolved from the DNA. Among 250,000 to 350,000 clones, approximately 88% were seen once, and the ten largest hold around 4%. The clonotype comes from a woman aged 50 to 60 with active or convalescent COVID-19. Sequencing was performed on peripheral blood. V gene TRBV6-5 combines with J gene TRBJ2-7, with unresolved D. CDR3 DNA: TGTGCCAGCAGTTATCAGTACGAGCAGTACTTC. It encodes CASSYQYEQYF.